Below are 32 T cell receptor beta chains sequenced from a single sample in a study of blood T cell repertoires in COVID-19. Assay used: immunoSEQ multiplex PCR; TCRdb lists only in-frame clones, some missing. The sample carries over 250,000 clones, roughly nine tenths recorded once. The sequenced material came from PBMCs or T cells enriched from blood (not recorded which). The receptors derive from a woman aged 55-75 years who had recovered from COVID-19.

The genes are TRBV28 and TRBJ2-4, with D maybe TRBD2 (6 bases). The germline V gene encodes CDR1 MDHEN and CDR2 SYDVKM. The CDR3 covers 16 residues. V dropped 5 bases and J dropped 0 bases, with 14 bases sitting between them. CDR3 sequence (DNA): TGTGCCAGCAGTCGTGGGGACTCGATAGCCAAAAACATTCAGTACTTC. This sequence encodes CASSRGDSIAKNIQYF.

The genes are TRBV7-3 and TRBJ1-1; the D is unclear. The CDR3 is 13 amino acids. Trimming took 5 bases from V and 1 from J, leaving 8 bases between them. Germline CDR1 is SGHTA and CDR2 is FQGTGA. DNA for the CDR3: TGTGCCAGCAGCACTTCAAGGAACACTGAAGCTTTCTTT. As protein: CASSTSRNTEAFF. Full variable domain (missing parts from reference TRBV7-3 and TRBJ1-1): GAGVSQTPSNKVTEKGKYVELRCDPISGHTALYWYRQSLGQGPEFLIYFQGTGAADDSGLPNDRFFAVRPEGSVSTLKIQRTERGDSAVYLCASSTSRNTEAFFGQGTRLTVV.

The rearrangement joins TRBV28 to TRBJ2-1, with a weak D call TRBD2 (5 bases). Germline V gene data show CDR1 as MDHEN and CDR2 as SYDVKM. This CDR3 has 14 residues. Between the trimmed V and J ends, which lost 3 bases and 4 bases, there was a span of 10 bases. The CDR3 region is CASSFGSTYNEQFF. In nucleotides, the CDR3 is TGTGCCAGCAGTTTTGGGAGTACTTACAATGAGCAGTTCTTC.

The chain recombines TRBV9 with TRBJ2-1; 12 bases map to TRBD2. The length of the CDR3 is 15 residues. Germline CDR1 is SGDLS and CDR2 is YYNGEE. Unmatched junction bases numbered 2, after V lost 3 bases and J lost 4 bases. DNA of the CDR3: TGTGCCAGCAGCGCGACTAGCGGGGGATACAATGAGCAGTTCTTC. Amino acid sequence: CASSATSGGYNEQFF.

This clone appeared a single time. The V call is TRBV29-1, the J call TRBJ1-2, with TRBD1 as a possible D gene (5 bases). The CDR3 covers 17 residues. Trimming cost V 0 bases and J 5 bases, with 22 bases left between them. CDR1 is SQVTM and CDR2 is ANQGSEA in the germline V gene. The DNA of the CDR3 is TGCAGCGTTGAAGATCGGACCCGGGGGAGGGGTGGATATGGCTACACCTTC. The encoded protein is CSVEDRTRGRGGYGYTF.

This clone has a single count. CDR3 DNA sequence: TGTGCCAGCAGCCAAGGAGCGGGGGGGCCAGAAGTTTTCCTAGCCAAAAACATTCAGTACTTC. Residues: CASSQGAGGPEVFLAKNIQYF. V and J are TRBV4-2 and TRBJ2-4, with 10 nucleotides matching TRBD2. The CDR3 spans 21 residues. The ends lost 1 base at V and 0 bases at J; junction bases unmatched: 15. In germline, CDR1 is LGHNA, CDR2 YNFKEQ.

CDR3 bases: TGTGCCAGCATTCACGCAGGGGACACCTTC. This gives the protein CASIHAGDTF. This sequence joins TRBV7-8 and TRBJ1-2, with a tentative D call TRBD1 (6 bases). The germline gives CDR1 SGHVS, CDR2 FQNEAQ. Trimming stripped 7 bases from V and 12 bases from J, with 12 bases between. The CDR3 has 10 amino acids.

This clone has only a few counts. This chain joins TRBV11-2 and TRBJ2-1; 10 nucleotides line up with TRBD2. This CDR3 has 18 residues. CDR1 is SGHAT, CDR2 FQNNGV, per germline. J lost 4 bases, V lost 0 bases, and 9 bases had no gene match. The CDR3 loop is CASSLDPSSGGQYNEQFF. The CDR3 DNA reads as TGTGCCAGCAGCTTAGATCCCTCTAGCGGGGGCCAATACAATGAGCAGTTCTTC.

The chain joins TRBV21-1 to TRBJ2-1; the table's D gene call, TRBD2, was not cross checked with the DNA. TRBV21-1 is tagged as a pseudogene. The CDR3 is made up of 19 amino acids. The CDR3 DNA reads TGTGCCAGCAGGCCGGGACTAGCGGGAGGGCCTAGCTCCTACAATGAGCAGTTCTTC. Translation: CASRPGLAGGPSSYNEQFF.

This clone was detected once. V gene TRBV2 combines with J gene TRBJ2-7, with D uncertain. The CDR3 extends over 12 amino acids. V was trimmed by 4 bases and J by 6 bases, leaving 10 bases between them. The V gene's germline CDR1 is SNHLY and CDR2 FYNNEI. In nucleotides, the CDR3 is TGTGCCAGCAGTGTGAACTCCCGCGAGCAGTACTTC. Amino acid sequence: CASSVNSREQYF.

The chain couples TRBV7-9 to TRBJ1-5; TRBD1 aligns across 8 bases. This CDR3 is 13 amino acids long. In germline, CDR1 is SEHNR, CDR2 FQNEAQ (reference sequence). The trim removed 5 bases at V and 7 bases at J, leaving 4 bases unmatched. CDR3 nucleotide sequence: TGTGCCAGCAGCCAACAGGGGGACCAGCCCCAGCATTTT. This gives the protein CASSQQGDQPQHF.

The chain employs TRBV3-1 (or the pseudogene TRBV3-2) and TRBJ2-7, with TRBD1 matching over 10 bases. This CDR3 has 14 residues. The germline gives CDR1 LGHDT, CDR2 YNNKEL (reference sequence). Unmatched junction bases numbered 8, after V lost 7 bases and J lost 5 bases. The CDR3 reads CASNFWDRGHEQYF. DNA of the CDR3: TGTGCCAGCAACTTCTGGGACAGGGGCCACGAGCAGTACTTC.

CDR3 sequence reads: CASSHYRGKGNTIYF. CDR3 bases: TGTGCCAGCAGCCATTACAGGGGAAAAGGAAACACCATATATTTT. The V and J genes are TRBV11-2 and TRBJ1-3; 7 bases align to TRBD1. With 5 bases clipped from V and 4 bases from J, the junction kept 8 bases outside the gene matches. The CDR3 extends over 15 amino acids. In germline, CDR1 is SGHAT, CDR2 FQNNGV.

Only a few counts were recorded for this clone. The chain joins TRBV6-5 to TRBJ2-7; 7 positions agree with TRBD1. The CDR3 is 15 residues long. Germline values: CDR1 MNHEY, CDR2 SVGAGI. V lost 6 bases and J lost 3; bases outside the gene matches: 11. Here the CDR3 DNA reads TGTGCCAGCAGCGAGGTGGGGACAGAGTACTACGAGCAGTACTTC. Translation gives CASSEVGTEYYEQYF.

The genes are TRBV24-1 and TRBJ1-1, with 8 bases aligning to TRBD1. Germline V lookup: CDR1 KGHDR, CDR2 SFDVKD. J was trimmed by 1 base and V by 3 bases; bases with no gene match: 3. CDR3 length: 15 residues. Here the CDR3 reads CATSDTTGANTEAFF. The DNA of the CDR3 is TGTGCCACCAGTGATACGACAGGGGCGAACACTGAAGCTTTCTTT.

This clone was seen more than once but under ten times. The J gene is TRBJ2-7, the V gene TRBV5-1, with TRBD2 matching over 10 bases. Germline V lookup: CDR1 SGHRS, CDR2 YFSETQ. J gave up 3 bases and V 6 bases, and 9 bases lay outside the gene matches. The CDR3 is made up of 15 amino acids. CDR3 in amino acids: CASTHSSGRSYEQYF. The CDR3 nucleotides are TGCGCCAGCACCCACTCTAGCGGGAGAAGCTACGAGCAGTACTTC.

The chain joins TRBV12-5 to TRBJ1-4, with 7 positions matching TRBD1. Germline loops: CDR1 LGHNT, CDR2 FRNRAP. The V and J ends lost 3 bases and 6 bases, in that order; junction bases with no gene match: 7. The CDR3 is 15 residues long. For the CDR3, the DNA is TGTGCTAGTGGTTTAGGCCCAGGGGGTGATGAAAAACTGTTTTTT. Its protein product is CASGLGPGGDEKLFF. Full variable domain (missing parts from reference TRBV12-5 and TRBJ1-4): DARVTQTPRHKVTEMGQEVTMRCQPILGHNTVFWYRQTMMQGLELLAYFRNRAPLDDSGMPKDRFSAEMPDATLATLKIQPSEPRDSAVYFCASGLGPGGDEKLFFGSGTQLSVL.

The V and J genes are TRBV11-3 and TRBJ2-7; the D gene is possibly TRBD2 (5 bases). Germline V gives CDR1 SGHNT, CDR2 YENEEA. The CDR3 contains 15 residues. The ends were cut back, 5 bases at V and 6 bases at J, with 20 bases in the middle. Here the CDR3 DNA reads TGTGCCAGCAGCCCAGATCTGGGGAGAAGCGGCGAGCAGTACTTC. Translating it yields CASSPDLGRSGEQYF. The full variable domain, with the rest looked up from reference TRBV11-3 and TRBJ2-7, is EAGVVQSPRYKIIEKKQPVAFWCNPISGHNTLYWYLQNLGQGPELLIRYENEEAVDDSQLPKDRFSAERLKGVDSTLKIQPAELGDSAVYLCASSPDLGRSGEQYFGPGTRLTVT.

This chain uses TRBV6-4 with TRBJ2-1; 14 bases fit TRBD2. The CDR3 contains 15 residues. The germline V gene encodes CDR1 MRHNA and CDR2 SNTAGT. The V gene end was trimmed by 0 bases and the J gene end by 9 bases; junction bases not matched to a gene: 1. CDR3 region: CASSDSGTSGSEQFF. CDR3 sequence (DNA): TGTGCCAGCAGTGACTCGGGGACTAGCGGGAGTGAGCAGTTCTTC.

This chain links TRBV5-1 with TRBJ2-7, with TRBD2 matching 12 bases. This CDR3 contains 15 residues. The junction had 6 bases not matched to a gene; V was cut back by 6 bases and J by 2 bases. Germline assignment: CDR1 SGHRS and CDR2 YFSETQ. Written as DNA, the CDR3 is TGCGCCAGCACCCCGACTAGCGGGGGACCCTACGAGCAGTACTTC. Amino acid sequence: CASTPTSGGPYEQYF.

Notes on this clone: The sample carries other DNA sequences with the same CDR3. J is TRBJ2-7 and V is TRBV24-1; tentative D call: TRBD2 (5 bases). This CDR3 contains 13 residues. The germline V gene has CDR1 KGHDR and CDR2 SFDVKD. Trimming removed 3 bases from V and 2 bases from J, with 7 bases in between. CDR3 loop: CATSDPTTYEQYF. The CDR3 DNA is TGTGCCACCAGTGATCCGACTACCTACGAGCAGTACTTC.

In its sample, this clone was seen once. This chain joins TRBV21-1 and TRBJ1-2. TRBV21-1 is recorded as a pseudogene. This CDR3 comprises 16 residues. CDR3 sequence reads: CASSKPGTGRDYGYTF. In DNA form, the CDR3 reads TGTGCCAGCAGCAAGCCCGGGACGGGGAGGGACTATGGCTACACCTTC.

V is TRBV19 and J is TRBJ1-5; perhaps TRBD1 as D (5 bases). This CDR3 contains 13 residues. Trimming pared 4 bases from V and 6 bases from J, leaving 10 bases between. CDR1 and CDR2 from the germline V gene are LNHDA and SQIVND (reference sequence). CDR3 in amino acids: CASSSLGGQPQHF. In DNA form, the CDR3 reads TGTGCCAGTAGTAGCCTCGGGGGTCAGCCCCAGCATTTT.

V usage is TRBV5-1 and J usage is TRBJ2-7; TRBD2 aligns across 8 bases. CDR1 is SGHRS, CDR2 YFSETQ, per germline. J lost 4 bases, V lost 3 bases, and 0 bases had no gene match. The CDR3 covers 12 residues. The CDR3 spells CASSSSGYEQYF. The CDR3 DNA follows: TGCGCCAGCAGCTCTAGCGGGTACGAGCAGTACTTC.

This clone was seen only once. The chain employs TRBV28 and TRBJ1-1, with D perhaps TRBD1 (5 bases). CDR3 length equals 12 residues. The germline V gene encodes CDR1 MDHEN and CDR2 SYDVKM. The ends were cut back, 9 bases at V and 5 bases at J, with 13 bases in the middle. CDR3 loop: CASDRGGTEAFF. Written as DNA, the CDR3 is TGTGCCAGTGACAGAGGTGGAACTGAAGCTTTCTTT.

The rearrangement links TRBV28 to TRBJ2-7; D unresolved. This CDR3 contains 12 residues. Germline V gene lookup returns CDR1 MDHEN and CDR2 SYDVKM. Trimming took 5 bases from V and 2 from J, leaving 7 bases between them. The CDR3 spells CASSVTTYEQYF. In DNA, the CDR3 is TGTGCCAGCAGTGTCACTACCTACGAGCAGTACTTC.

The chain couples TRBV15 to TRBJ2-1; 11 nucleotides line up with TRBD2. In germline, CDR1 is LNHNV, CDR2 YYDKDF (reference sequence). V gave up 3 bases and J gave up 8 bases; unmatched junction bases: 12. The CDR3 spans 17 residues. CDR3 DNA sequence: TGTGCCACCAGCAGTAGCGGGGGGGCCGAGCATTATGATGAGCAGTTCTTC. Protein product: CATSSSGGAEHYDEQFF.

V is TRBV19 and J is TRBJ1-5; 10 bases map to TRBD1. The CDR3 is 16 amino acids. The trim removed 3 bases at V and 4 bases at J, leaving 6 bases unmatched. CDR1 and CDR2 from the germline V gene are LNHDA and SQIVND (reference sequence). The CDR3 DNA sequence: TGTGCCAGTAGTATTCGGGACAGGGGAATTAATCAGCCCCAGCATTTT. As protein: CASSIRDRGINQPQHF.

The chain uses TRBV27 and TRBJ2-3; D may be TRBD1 (7 bases). The length of the CDR3 is 15 residues. Trimming shortened V by 6 bases and J by 9 bases, and 22 bases separated the two germline ends. CDR1 and CDR2 (germline): MNHEY, SMNVEV (reference sequence). CDR3 amino acids: CASSRQGGDFPTQYF. The CDR3 region has the DNA TGTGCCAGCAGCCGACAGGGAGGTGACTTCCCAACGCAGTATTTT.

The V call is TRBV10-3, the J call TRBJ2-7, with 7 bases matching TRBD2. V lost 4 bases to trimming and J lost 5 bases; unmatched junction nucleotides: 5. The germline CDR1 and CDR2 sequences are ENHRY and SYGVKD. This CDR3 has 13 residues. The CDR3 DNA sequence: TGTGCCATCAGTGTTGGGGGGGTCGACGAGCAGTACTTC. This codes for CAISVGGVDEQYF.

The chain links TRBV6-5 to TRBJ1-1; no clear D gene. Looked up from germline, CDR1 is MNHEY and CDR2 is SVGAGI. The CDR3 has 13 amino acids. V was cut by 2 bases and J by 1 base, with 5 bases left in between. In DNA form, the CDR3 reads TGTGCCAGCAGTTACGTACAGAACACTGAAGCTTTCTTT. It specifies CASSYVQNTEAFF.

As regards this clone: At one of its ends the junction is not consistent with the germline gene, which may arise from a read error. This sequence joins TRBV7-7 and TRBJ2-3; 10 nucleotides line up with TRBD1. CDR3 length equals 15 residues. Germline V gives CDR1 SSHAT, CDR2 FNYEAQ (reference sequence). The CDR3 nucleotides are TGTGCTAGCAGCCGCGGACAGGGGGAAACAGATACGCAGTATTTT. This gives the protein CASSRGQGETDTQYF.